This T cell receptor (beta chain) derives from a study of identifying expanded T cells in peripheral blood. Study-wide points: Over around two and four weeks, about 15 and 18 clones changed, versus approximately 1.2 between replicates.

Clones were sequenced by immunoSEQ multiplex PCR, and TCRdb holds only the in-frame ones, with some missing. The table has about 100,000 clones, about 87% seen once. Points on this clone: Its antigen is currently unknown.

This CDR3 has 12 residues. The J segment lost 4 bases and the V segment lost 8 bases, leaving 4 bases of the junction unmatched. In germline, CDR1 is GTSNPN, CDR2 SVGIG (reference sequence). The genes are TRBV30 and TRBJ1-1; TRBD1 matches at 10 bases. Sequenced input: blood. This clonotype was obtained from a person between 18 and 75 years old in good health. CDR3 coding DNA: TGTGCCGCTAGGACAGGGGGCACTGAAGCTTTCTTT. As protein: CAARTGGTEAFF.